This entry lists 11 T cell receptor beta chains sequenced from one sample in a study of T cell responses to AZD1222 COVID-19 vaccine. This table comes from immunoSEQ multiplex PCR, and its TCRdb copy is limited to in-frame clones, with some not included. This table holds 130,000 or so clones, about nine tenths found once. Sequenced material: peripheral blood, taken on day 0 of AZD1222 vaccination. These receptor sequences come from an adult in good health.

The chain combines TRBV29-1 with TRBJ1-4; D possibly corresponds to TRBD1 (6 bases). The CDR3 is made up of 13 amino acids. The V end was cut by 6 bases, the J end by 4 bases, with 12 bases between. Germline V gene lookup returns CDR1 SQVTM and CDR2 ANQGSEA. The CDR3 coding sequence is TGCAGCGTAACCTCAGGGGTTAATGAAAAACTGTTTTTT. Amino acids: CSVTSGVNEKLFF.

The gene calls are TRBV27 and TRBJ2-4; D is tentatively TRBD1 or TRBD2 (6 bases each). Trimming removed 6 bases at V and 8 bases at J, with 17 bases between. The CDR3 length is 14 residues. Germline V gene sequence: CDR1 MNHEY, CDR2 SMNVEV (reference sequence). CDR3 loop: CASRRRLRGDIQYF. The CDR3 nucleotides read TGTGCCAGCAGACGAAGGTTAAGGGGGGACATTCAGTACTTC.

This chain uses TRBV27 with TRBJ1-5, with D possibly matching TRBD1 (5 bases). The germline V gene encodes CDR1 MNHEY and CDR2 SMNVEV (reference sequence). V was clipped by 3 bases and J by 4 bases, with 13 bases between them. CDR3 length: 15 amino acids. CDR3 amino acids: CASSFESGPNQPQHF. DNA of the CDR3: TGTGCCAGCAGTTTCGAGTCGGGGCCAAATCAGCCCCAGCATTTT.

V and J are TRBV9 and TRBJ2-1; TRBD2 aligns across 7 bases. V dropped 0 bases and J dropped 6; count of bases not matched to a gene: 9. Germline CDR1 SGDLS, CDR2 YYNGEE. This CDR3 is built from 16 residues. As DNA, the CDR3 is TGTGCCAGCAGCGTAGGGTCTAGCGGTTTCTTCAATGAGCAGTTCTTC. It yields the protein CASSVGSSGFFNEQFF.

This chain uses TRBV11-2 with TRBJ2-7, with 14 bases lining up with TRBD2. Germline CDR1 and CDR2: SGHAT and FQNNGV. This CDR3 has 19 residues. J lost 5 bases, V lost 1 base, and 13 bases had no gene match. CDR3 coding DNA: TGTGCCAGCAGCTTAGCGGCAAGGGGACTAGCGGGAGATATCGACGAGCAGTACTTC. Translating it yields CASSLAARGLAGDIDEQYF. The entire variable domain, with the rest obtained from reference TRBV11-2 and TRBJ2-7, is as follows: EAGVAQSPRYKIIEKRQSVAFWCNPISGHATLYWYQQILGQGPKLLIQFQNNGVVDDSQLPKDRFSAERLKGVDSTLKIQPAKLEDSAVYLCASSLAARGLAGDIDEQYFGPGTRLTVT.

This clone showed up just a few times. The J gene is TRBJ2-1, the V gene TRBV14; 7 nucleotides match TRBD1. Looked up from germline, CDR1 is SGHDN and CDR2 is FVKESK. Trimming took 4 bases from V and 9 from J; bases not matched to a gene: 12. The CDR3 runs to 15 residues. For the CDR3, the DNA is TGTGCCAGCAGCCCGGGACAGCCAGACAAGGGTGAGCAGTTCTTC. Translation: CASSPGQPDKGEQFF.

In its sample, this clone was seen a few times. V and J are TRBV11-2 and TRBJ2-6; TRBD2 matches 9 bases. J lost 0 bases, V lost 3 bases, and 9 bases had no gene match. CDR1 is SGHAT, CDR2 FQNNGV, per germline. CDR3 length: 19 amino acids. Here the CDR3 DNA reads TGTGCCAGCAGCTTCACGGGACTAGCTCACACCTCTGGGGCCAACGTCCTGACTTTC. It specifies CASSFTGLAHTSGANVLTF.

The chain recombines TRBV6-5 with TRBJ2-7; D is undetermined. V was cut by 7 bases and J by 4 bases, with 8 bases left in between. This CDR3 comprises 11 residues. Germline-derived CDR1 and CDR2 are MNHEY and SVGAGI. CDR3 region: CASKDLYEQYF. In nucleotides, the CDR3 is TGTGCCAGCAAAGACTTATACGAGCAGTACTTC.

This chain joins TRBV5-1 and TRBJ2-7; tentatively, D is TRBD2 (5 bases). Trimming took off 4 bases at V and 2 bases at J, with 13 bases between the two ends. Germline V lookup: CDR1 SGHRS, CDR2 YFSETQ. This CDR3 is built from 14 residues. In DNA, the CDR3 is TGCGCCAGCAGCGCCGGACTCGTTACCTACGAGCAGTACTTC. Protein sequence: CASSAGLVTYEQYF.

V is TRBV6-5 and J is TRBJ2-7; 8 positions agree with TRBD1. CDR3 length: 15 amino acids. Per germline, CDR1 MNHEY and CDR2 SVGAGI. V shed 5 bases, J shed 0 bases, and the junction held 6 bases outside the gene matches. CDR3 sequence reads: CASSRDRPSSYEQYF. The CDR3 nucleotides read TGTGCCAGCAGTCGGGACAGGCCCAGCTCCTACGAGCAGTACTTC.

This chain links TRBV10-3 with TRBJ2-1, with D possibly being TRBD2 (6 bases). CDR3 length: 16 amino acids. V was cut by 3 bases and J by 2 bases, with 14 bases left in between. Germline V lookup: CDR1 ENHRY, CDR2 SYGVKD. This CDR3 is CAISDLLAGTYNEQFF. The CDR3 DNA follows: TGTGCCATCAGTGATTTACTAGCAGGTACCTACAATGAGCAGTTCTTC.